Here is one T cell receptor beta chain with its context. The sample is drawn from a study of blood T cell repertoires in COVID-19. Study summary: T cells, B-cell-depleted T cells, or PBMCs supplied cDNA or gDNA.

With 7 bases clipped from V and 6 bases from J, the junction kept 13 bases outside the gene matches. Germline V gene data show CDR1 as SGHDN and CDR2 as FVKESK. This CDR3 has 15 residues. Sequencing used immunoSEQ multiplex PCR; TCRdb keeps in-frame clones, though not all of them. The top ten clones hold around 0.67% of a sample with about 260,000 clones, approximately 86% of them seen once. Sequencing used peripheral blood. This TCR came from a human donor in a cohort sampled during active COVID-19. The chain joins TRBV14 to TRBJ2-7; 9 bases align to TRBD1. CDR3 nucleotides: TGTGCCAGCACCCCCTGGGGACAGGGATCTTCCGAGCAGTACTTC. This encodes CASTPWGQGSSEQYF. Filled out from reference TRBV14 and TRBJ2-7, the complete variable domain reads EAGVTQFPSHSVIEKGQTVTLRCDPISGHDNLYWYRRVMGKEIKFLLHFVKESKQDESGMPNNRFLAERTGGTYSTLKVQPAELEDSGVYFCASTPWGQGSSEQYFGPGTRLTVT.